The next 20 T cell receptor beta chains were all read from a single sample in a study of Graves' ophthalmopathy and Graves' hyperthyroidism. Amplification targeted the TCR beta CDR3 regions, with RNA transcripts as the source material. RT-PCR in the first round used HTBI primers; a second-round multiplex PCR followed. Each CDR3 protein gets one entry after TCRdb re-called the multiplex PCR reads with MiXCR. The data show 600,000 to 950,000 distinct CDR3 sequences, with 35% to 50% seen just once and approximately 43% held by the top ten. Sample: peripheral blood. These TCRs come from an adult man with Graves' ophthalmopathy.

To note about this clonotype: It may be a read error: a sequence one base away is much more abundant. This chain connects TRBV9 to TRBJ2-5; no definite D call. V was clipped by 0 bases and J by 7 bases, with 13 bases between them. Per germline, CDR1 SGDLS and CDR2 YYNGEE. The CDR3 covers 14 residues. CDR3 loop: CASSVAVSRGTQYF. CDR3 nucleotides: TGTGCCAGCAGCGTAGCCGTTAGTCGCGGGACCCAGTACTTC.

This clonotype has ten or more counts. The gene calls are TRBV19 and TRBJ1-2; weak D call: TRBD1 (5 bases). The CDR3 is 14 amino acids. CDR1 and CDR2 (germline): LNHDA, SQIVND (reference sequence). V was trimmed by 4 bases and J by 3 bases, leaving 12 bases between them. The DNA for the CDR3 is TGTGCCAGTAGTACGGGACGGAACCACTATGGCTACACCTTC. Translated, it gives CASSTGRNHYGYTF. The whole variable domain, filled in from reference TRBV19 and TRBJ1-2, reads DGGITQSPKYLFRKEGQNVTLSCEQNLNHDAMYWYRQDPGQGLRLIYYSQIVNDFQKGDIAEGYSVSREKKESFPLTVTSAQKNPTAFYLCASSTGRNHYGYTFGSGTRLTVV.

Comment on this clonotype: Given a much more abundant clone one base away, this may be a read error. The rearrangement uses TRBV9 and TRBJ1-6; D unclear. Germline CDR1 SGDLS, CDR2 YYNGEE. This CDR3 has 11 residues. V gave up 0 bases and J gave up 12 bases, with 4 bases separating them. CDR3 bases: TGTGCCAGCAGCGTAGGGGAACCCCTCCACTTT. Its translation: CASSVGEPLHF.

The J gene is TRBJ2-2, the V gene TRBV25-1; the D gene could be TRBD1 or TRBD2 (5 bases each). V dropped 4 bases and J dropped 3 bases, with 21 bases sitting between them. The CDR3 is made up of 18 amino acids. Germline V gene lookup returns CDR1 MGHDK and CDR2 SYGVNS. Written as DNA, the CDR3 is TGTGCCAGCAGTGCTAGGCCCTTGACCCGAGGGGACACCGGGGAGCTGTTTTTT. Its translation is CASSARPLTRGDTGELFF.

The chain joins TRBV4-3 to TRBJ2-5; D gene ambiguous. Trimming took off 0 bases at V and 5 bases at J, with 19 bases between the two ends. The CDR3 has 17 amino acids. Germline V gives CDR1 LGHNA, CDR2 YSLEER. The CDR3: CASSQDRGGIYGETQYF. The CDR3 DNA is TGCGCCAGCAGCCAAGATCGCGGCGGAATCTACGGCGAGACCCAGTACTTC.

In regard to this clonotype: At one end the junction does not follow the germline gene, possibly because of a read error. The rearrangement joins TRBV10-3 to TRBJ2-5; 9 bases align to TRBD2. Germline V CDR1 and CDR2: ENHRY, SYGVKD. This CDR3 is 17 amino acids long. CDR3 region: CASSYSRASGEQETQYF. Written as DNA, the CDR3 is TGTGCCAGCAGTTACTCTAGGGCTAGCGGGGAGCAAGAGACCCAGTACTTC.

This clonotype occurred a few times. V gene TRBV20-1 combines with J gene TRBJ1-4; maybe TRBD1 (5 bases). V was trimmed by 6 bases and J by 11 bases, leaving 19 bases between them. Germline CDR1 is DFQATT and CDR2 is SNEGSKA (reference sequence). This CDR3 has 13 residues. The DNA of the CDR3 is TGCAGTGCGCCCAGGGATCCGGGGAGGAAACTGTTTTTT. Translation gives CSAPRDPGRKLFF.

In its sample, this clonotype was seen once. At one end the junction does not follow the germline gene, possibly because of a read error. This chain links TRBV18 with TRBJ2-5; TRBD1 might be the D (6 bases). The CDR3 is 17 amino acids. Germline CDR1 reads KGHSH; CDR2 reads LQKENI. This CDR3 reads CASSPPRGHNGGETQYF. CDR3 DNA sequence: TGTGCCAGCTCCCCACCCCGGGGACACAACGGCGGGGAGACCCAGTACTTC. The variable domain in full, with the rest retrieved from reference TRBV18 and TRBJ2-5, is NAGVMQNPRHLVRRRGQEARLRCSPMKGHSHVYWYRQLPEEGLKFMVYLQKENIIDESGMPKERFSAEFPKEGPSILRIQQVVRGDSAAYFCASSPPRGHNGGETQYFGPGTRLLVL.

This clonotype was counted a few times. V and J are TRBV20-1 and TRBJ2-7, with D perhaps TRBD1 or TRBD2 (6 bases each). The germline gives CDR1 DFQATT, CDR2 SNEGSKA (reference sequence). With 3 bases removed from V and 5 bases from J, the gap between germline ends came to 14 bases. The CDR3 runs to 13 residues. The CDR3 sequence is CSASSGRGDEQYF. The CDR3 DNA is TGCAGTGCTAGTTCCGGAAGGGGGGACGAGCAGTACTTC.

This chain links TRBV20-1 with TRBJ2-3; D not resolved. The CDR3 length is 12 residues. Trimming cost V 2 bases and J 6 bases, with 9 bases left between them. Germline CDR1 DFQATT, CDR2 SNEGSKA (reference sequence). The CDR3 coding sequence is TGCAGTGCTAGACCCGCCGGCGATACGCAGTATTTT. Its protein is CSARPAGDTQYF.

This clonotype was seen at least ten times. V gene TRBV10-1 combines with J gene TRBJ2-5; TRBD1 matches 8 bases. J lost 2 bases, V lost 4 bases, and 3 bases had no gene match. The CDR3 is 14 residues long. Germline V gene sequence: CDR1 WNHNN, CDR2 SYGVQD (reference sequence). CDR3 in DNA: TGCGCCAGCAGTGCGGACAGGGCGCAAGAGACCCAGTACTTC. It codes for CASSADRAQETQYF.

There are many counts of this clonotype. The chain combines TRBV11-2 with TRBJ2-7, with TRBD2 matching 7 bases. With 3 bases clipped from V and 5 bases from J, the junction kept 7 bases outside the gene matches. The CDR3 contains 14 residues. In germline, CDR1 is SGHAT, CDR2 FQNNGV. The DNA of the CDR3 is TGTGCCAGCAGCTTCGGAGCGGGACGCGACGAGCAGTACTTC. It specifies CASSFGAGRDEQYF. Drawing the rest from reference TRBV11-2 and TRBJ2-7, the complete variable domain is EAGVAQSPRYKIIEKRQSVAFWCNPISGHATLYWYQQILGQGPKLLIQFQNNGVVDDSQLPKDRFSAERLKGVDSTLKIQPAKLEDSAVYLCASSFGAGRDEQYFGPGTRLTVT.

The chain couples TRBV7-9 to TRBJ1-6; TRBD1 is a possible D gene (6 bases). V was cut by 6 bases and J by 9 bases, with 24 bases left in between. CDR3 length equals 17 residues. The germline V gene encodes CDR1 SEHNR and CDR2 FQNEAQ (reference sequence). CDR3 coding DNA: TGTGCCAGCAGTTTCCATGAGGGAGGGGGTGCCTCTTCACCCCTCCACTTT. This encodes CASSFHEGGGASSPLHF.

This clonotype turned up a few times. The genes are TRBV11-3 and TRBJ1-1; D is possibly TRBD1 (5 bases). Per the germline V gene, CDR1 is SGHNT and CDR2 is YENEEA. The V and J ends lost 1 base and 3 bases respectively, with 12 bases between them. The CDR3 loop spans 15 amino acids. The DNA of the CDR3 is TGTGCCAGCAGCTTAGTAGGTCCGGGGGACACTGAAGCTTTCTTT. Protein product: CASSLVGPGDTEAFF.

This sequence joins TRBV2 and TRBJ2-6; TRBD2 might be the D (7 bases). Germline V gives CDR1 SNHLY, CDR2 FYNNEI. Trimming took 6 bases from V and 5 from J, leaving 26 bases between them. CDR3 length: 19 amino acids. CDR3 in DNA: TGTGCCAGCAGCCAAGATCCGCGGCGGGGGCTAAAATGGGCCAACGTCCTGACTTTC. Its translation is CASSQDPRRGLKWANVLTF.

J is TRBJ1-1 and V is TRBV12-5; perhaps TRBD1 as D (5 bases). The CDR3 has 13 amino acids. Trimming pared 0 bases from V and 5 bases from J, leaving 7 bases between. Germline V gene lookup returns CDR1 LGHNT and CDR2 FRNRAP. CDR3 amino acids: CASGLVGETEAFF. CDR3 in DNA: TGTGCTAGTGGTTTGGTAGGGGAAACTGAAGCTTTCTTT.

This clonotype was recorded a few times. The rearrangement links TRBV7-2 to TRBJ2-7; 9 bases fit TRBD2. The ends lost 2 bases at V and 3 bases at J; junction bases unmatched: 11. The length of the CDR3 is 17 residues. Germline CDR1 and CDR2: SGHTA and FQGNSA. The CDR3 DNA reads as TGTGCCAGCAGCTTACACCTTAGCGGGAGTAGTAGCTACGAGCAGTACTTC. Translated, it gives CASSLHLSGSSSYEQYF.

This clonotype occurred a few times. The chain combines TRBV7-7 with TRBJ2-1, with unresolved D. The CDR3 covers 13 residues. Germline assignment: CDR1 SSHAT and CDR2 FNYEAQ (reference sequence). V dropped 3 bases and J dropped 6 bases, with 9 bases sitting between them. Written as DNA, the CDR3 is TGTGCCAGCAGCTTTGGGGTTGCCAATGAGCAGTTCTTC. The encoded protein is CASSFGVANEQFF. The full variable domain, its missing parts supplied by reference TRBV7-7 and TRBJ2-1, is GAGVSQSPRYKVTKRGQDVTLRCDPISSHATLYWYQQALGQGPEFLTYFNYEAQPDKSGLPSDRFSAERPEGSISTLTIQRTEQRDSAMYRCASSFGVANEQFFGPGTRLTVL.

V and J are TRBV20-1 and TRBJ2-7, with D unclear. The length of the CDR3 is 13 residues. Between the trimmed V and J ends, which lost 3 bases and 6 bases, there was a span of 15 bases. In germline, CDR1 is DFQATT, CDR2 SNEGSKA (reference sequence). The CDR3 region is CSASIQLRAEQYF. The CDR3, as DNA: TGCAGTGCTAGTATACAGCTACGTGCCGAGCAGTACTTC.

This clonotype was seen a few times. CDR3 region: CSATPEQGFEQYF. For the CDR3, the DNA is TGCAGTGCCACCCCCGAACAGGGGTTCGAGCAGTACTTC. The V and J genes are TRBV20-1 and TRBJ2-7, with 7 bases that match TRBD1. With 6 bases clipped from V and 6 bases from J, the junction kept 11 bases outside the gene matches. Looked up from germline, CDR1 is DFQATT and CDR2 is SNEGSKA (reference sequence). This CDR3 is built from 13 residues.